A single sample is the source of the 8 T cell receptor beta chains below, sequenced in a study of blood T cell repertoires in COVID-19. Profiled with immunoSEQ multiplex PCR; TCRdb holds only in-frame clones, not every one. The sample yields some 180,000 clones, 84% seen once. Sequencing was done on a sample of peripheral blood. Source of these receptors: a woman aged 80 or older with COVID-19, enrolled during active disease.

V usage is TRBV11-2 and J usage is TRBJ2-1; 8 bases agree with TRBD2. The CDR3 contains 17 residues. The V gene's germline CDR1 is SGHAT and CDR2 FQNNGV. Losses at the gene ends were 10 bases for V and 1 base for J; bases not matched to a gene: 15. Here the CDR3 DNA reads TGTGCCACTTCCGCCTCACTAGCGGCCCAATCCTACAATGAGCAGTTCTTC. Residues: CATSASLAAQSYNEQFF.

The CDR3 DNA follows: TGTGCCACCAAACTAGCGGAAGATACGCAGTATTTT. Translated: CATKLAEDTQYF. This chain uses TRBV7-9 with TRBJ2-3, with TRBD2 matching 8 bases. The CDR3 runs 12 residues. Germline lookup yields CDR1 SEHNR and CDR2 FQNEAQ (reference sequence). Trimming at V came to 10 bases and at J to 5 bases, leaving 5 bases not matched to a gene.

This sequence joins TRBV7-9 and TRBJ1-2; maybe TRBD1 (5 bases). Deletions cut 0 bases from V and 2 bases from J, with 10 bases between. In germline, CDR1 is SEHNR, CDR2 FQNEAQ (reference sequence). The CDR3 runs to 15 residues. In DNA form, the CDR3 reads TGTGCCAGCAGCTTAGCGCCGGAGGGGAACTATGGCTACACCTTC. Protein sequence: CASSLAPEGNYGYTF.

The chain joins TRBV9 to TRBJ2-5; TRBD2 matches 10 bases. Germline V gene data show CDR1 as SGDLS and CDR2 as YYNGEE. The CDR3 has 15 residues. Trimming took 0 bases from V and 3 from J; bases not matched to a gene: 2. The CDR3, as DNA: TGTGCCAGCAGCGTAGTAAGCGGGGGGGAAGAGACCCAGTACTTC. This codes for CASSVVSGGEETQYF.

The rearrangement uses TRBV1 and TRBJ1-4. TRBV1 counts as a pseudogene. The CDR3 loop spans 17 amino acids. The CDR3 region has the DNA TGCACCAGCAGCCAAGTTGGACGCCGGGGGGTCGGTGAAAAACTGTTTTTT. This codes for CTSSQVGRRGVGEKLFF.

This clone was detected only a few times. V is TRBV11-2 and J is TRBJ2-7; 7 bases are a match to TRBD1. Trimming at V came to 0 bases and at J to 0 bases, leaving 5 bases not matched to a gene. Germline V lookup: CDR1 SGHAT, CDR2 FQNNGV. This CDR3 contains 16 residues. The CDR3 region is CASSLDDRASSYEQYF. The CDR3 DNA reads TGTGCCAGCAGCTTAGACGACAGGGCGTCCTCCTACGAGCAGTACTTC.

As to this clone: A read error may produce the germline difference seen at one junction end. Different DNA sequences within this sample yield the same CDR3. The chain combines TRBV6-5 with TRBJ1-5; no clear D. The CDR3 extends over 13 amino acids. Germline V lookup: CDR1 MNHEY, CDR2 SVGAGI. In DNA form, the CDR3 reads TGCGCCAGCAGTTACTCTGTAAATCAGCCCCAGCATTTT. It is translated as CASSYSVNQPQHF.

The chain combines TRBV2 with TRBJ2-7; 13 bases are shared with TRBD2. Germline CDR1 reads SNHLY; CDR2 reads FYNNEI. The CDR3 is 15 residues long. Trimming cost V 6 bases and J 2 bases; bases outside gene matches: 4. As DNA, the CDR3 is TGTGCCAGCAGGCCTACTAGCGGGGGGGCCTACGAGCAGTACTTC. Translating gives CASRPTSGGAYEQYF.